The 15 T cell receptor beta chains in this list originate from one sample, sequenced in a study of PD-1 blockade in mismatch repair-deficient tumors. Sequencing used immunoSEQ multiplex PCR; TCRdb keeps in-frame clones, though not all of them. The sample carries tens of thousands of clones, roughly 80% recorded once. Sample: peripheral blood, taken around 19 weeks after starting pembrolizumab. The receptors derive from an adult with mismatch repair-deficient cancer.

The chain joins TRBV9 to TRBJ2-7; D uncertain. The CDR3 sequence is 13 residues long. Germline CDR1 reads SGDLS; CDR2 reads YYNGEE. V shed 0 bases and J shed 1 base, with 5 bases lying between them. CDR3 sequence (DNA): TGTGCCAGCAGCGTAGGGGGATCCTACGAGCAGTACTTC. Translated: CASSVGGSYEQYF.

There are a few counts of this clone. The V gene is TRBV5-4, the J gene TRBJ2-2; 9 positions agree with TRBD1. J was trimmed by 3 bases and V by 0 bases; bases with no gene match: 3. CDR3 length: 16 residues. Germline V gene data show CDR1 as SGHNT and CDR2 as YYREEE (reference sequence). The CDR3 DNA reads TGTGCCAGCAGCTTGGGTCGGACAGGGGACACCGGGGAGCTGTTTTTT. Residues: CASSLGRTGDTGELFF.

CDR3 nucleotides: TGTGCCAGCAGCGGTCCGGGACAGGACTACTATGGCTACACCTTC. As protein: CASSGPGQDYYGYTF. V gene TRBV5-8 combines with J gene TRBJ1-2; 8 bases line up with TRBD1. This CDR3 region has 15 residues. CDR1 and CDR2 (germline): SGHTS, YDEGEE. J was trimmed by 3 bases and V by 4 bases; bases with no gene match: 8. The whole variable domain, remainder taken from reference TRBV5-8 and TRBJ1-2, is EAGVTQSPTHLIKTRGQQATLRCSPISGHTSVYWYQQALGLGLQFLLWYDEGEERNRGNFPPRFSGRQFPNYSSELNVNALELEDSALYLCASSGPGQDYYGYTFGSGTRLTVV.

The chain links TRBV6-5 to TRBJ1-2; 7 bases fit TRBD1. There are 14 residues in the CDR3. CDR1 and CDR2 from the germline V gene are MNHEY and SVGAGI. The ends lost 8 bases at V and 5 bases at J; junction bases unmatched: 11. CDR3 sequence reads: CASYRLDREYGYTF. The CDR3 DNA reads TGTGCCAGCTATCGGCTTGACAGGGAGTATGGCTACACCTTC.

The CDR3 DNA sequence: TGTGCCAGCAGCTTGTCGTCGGGCCGGCGCTCTGGAAACACCATATATTTT. Amino acid sequence: CASSLSSGRRSGNTIYF. V is TRBV7-2 and J is TRBJ1-3; D unresolved. V lost 3 bases, J lost 0 bases, and 15 bases lay in between. From germline, CDR1 is SGHTA and CDR2 FQGNSA. CDR3 size: 17 residues.

Here the CDR3 DNA reads TGTGCCAGTATGGACAGAACTTTCTCTGGAAACACCATATATTTT. This encodes CASMDRTFSGNTIYF. V gene TRBV19 combines with J gene TRBJ1-3; a weak D match, TRBD1 (6 bases). With 7 bases removed from V and 0 bases from J, the gap between germline ends came to 13 bases. Germline assignment: CDR1 LNHDA and CDR2 SQIVND (reference sequence). The CDR3 consists of 15 residues.

The gene calls are TRBV18 and TRBJ1-1; TRBD1 might be the D (5 bases). Trimming pared 4 bases from V and 2 bases from J, leaving 14 bases between. The CDR3 has 15 amino acids. The V gene's germline CDR1 is KGHSH and CDR2 LQKENI. This chain's CDR3 is CASSQSRGENTEAFF. CDR3 bases: TGTGCCAGCTCACAGTCCAGAGGGGAAAACACTGAAGCTTTCTTT. The whole variable domain, filled in from reference TRBV18 and TRBJ1-1, reads NAGVMQNPRHLVRRRGQEARLRCSPMKGHSHVYWYRQLPEEGLKFMVYLQKENIIDESGMPKERFSAEFPKEGPSILRIQQVVRGDSAAYFCASSQSRGENTEAFFGQGTRLTVV.

DNA of the CDR3: TGTGCCAGTAGTGTTACGCCTGGGGGAAACATTCAGTACTTC. Translated, it gives CASSVTPGGNIQYF. The rearrangement links TRBV19 to TRBJ2-4; D is tentatively TRBD1 or TRBD2 (5 bases each). CDR3 size: 14 residues. V shed 5 bases and J shed 6 bases, with 14 bases lying between them. CDR1 and CDR2 (germline): LNHDA, SQIVND (reference sequence).

The chain joins TRBV2 to TRBJ2-2, with no clear D. This CDR3 contains 14 residues. Germline CDR1 SNHLY, CDR2 FYNNEI. V shed 5 bases and J shed 3 bases, with 10 bases lying between them. The CDR3 reads CASSLLWDTGELFF. In nucleotides, the CDR3 is TGTGCCAGCAGTCTACTCTGGGACACCGGGGAGCTGTTTTTT.

V and J are TRBV7-9 and TRBJ2-7; maybe TRBD2 (6 bases). CDR3 length equals 15 residues. The V and J ends lost 5 bases and 0 bases respectively, with 14 bases between them. Germline CDR1 reads SEHNR; CDR2 reads FQNEAQ (reference sequence). CDR3 coding DNA: TGTGCCAGCAGCGCCCGGGACTCGAGCTCCTACGAGCAGTACTTC. It encodes CASSARDSSSYEQYF.

The chain carries TRBV7-9 and TRBJ1-2, with D uncertain. V was shortened by 6 bases and J by 4 bases, with 12 bases between the two germline ends. Germline CDR1 and CDR2: SEHNR and FQNEAQ (reference sequence). CDR3 length equals 13 residues. DNA for the CDR3: TGTGCCAGCAGATCTGACGGATTCTATGGCTACACCTTC. It encodes CASRSDGFYGYTF. The variable domain in full, with the rest retrieved from reference TRBV7-9 and TRBJ1-2, is DTGVSQNPRHKITKRGQNVTFRCDPISEHNRLYWYRQTLGQGPEFLTYFQNEAQLEKSRLLSDRFSAERPKGSFSTLEIQRTEQGDSAMYLCASRSDGFYGYTFGSGTRLTVV.

The chain uses TRBV19 and TRBJ1-2; D ambiguous. This CDR3 is built from 10 residues. Germline loops: CDR1 LNHDA, CDR2 SQIVND (reference sequence). Trimming left V 11 bases short and J 3 bases short, with 7 bases between. CDR3 protein: CAVRDYGYTF. The CDR3 DNA sequence: TGTGCCGTCCGGGACTATGGCTACACCTTC.

This chain links TRBV19 with TRBJ2-1, with 11 bases fitting TRBD2. The CDR3 has 16 amino acids. Losses at the gene ends were 1 base for V and 6 bases for J; bases not matched to a gene: 5. Per the germline V gene, CDR1 is LNHDA and CDR2 is SQIVND (reference sequence). The CDR3 nucleotides are TGTGCCAGTAGTATAGGGGGGACTAGCGGTTTCAATGAGCAGTTCTTC. Translation gives CASSIGGTSGFNEQFF.

This chain joins TRBV27 and TRBJ1-5; D not resolved. With 5 bases removed from V and 2 bases from J, the gap between germline ends came to 10 bases. The CDR3 is 14 amino acids. Germline lookup yields CDR1 MNHEY and CDR2 SMNVEV (reference sequence). CDR3 region: CASSIGAGNQPQHF. The CDR3 nucleotides read TGTGCCAGCAGTATCGGTGCGGGCAATCAGCCCCAGCATTTT.

V is TRBV11-2 and J is TRBJ2-5; a possible D gene is TRBD1 (6 bases). There are 14 residues in the CDR3. CDR1 is SGHAT, CDR2 FQNNGV, per germline. Between the trimmed V and J ends, which lost 1 base and 5 bases, there was a span of 11 bases. Here the CDR3 reads CASSLGGREETQYF. As DNA, the CDR3 is TGTGCCAGCAGCTTAGGGGGGCGCGAGGAGACCCAGTACTTC.